This entry describes one T cell receptor beta chain. The antigen is not known. This record belongs to a study of CD8 T cells in Susac syndrome. Study results and limitations: As acknowledged by the study, its TCR sequencing and HLA analysis included a relatively small number of individuals.

Between the trimmed V and J ends, which lost 5 bases and 1 base, there was a span of 11 bases. This CDR3 is 14 amino acids long. Germline V lookup: CDR1 SGHTA, CDR2 FQGNSA. Random hexamers were used to reverse transcribe an amount of roughly 0.5 to 1 ug RNA. From the immunoSEQ multiplex PCR reads, TCRdb called clonotypes with MiXCR, one entry per CDR3 protein. The sample lists 70,000 to 85,000 distinct CDR3 sequences; 95% to 97% were seen once. The sequence was collected from a human donor with Susac syndrome. V gene TRBV7-2 combines with J gene TRBJ1-2; D is ambiguous. Input material: CD8+ T cells from PBMCs. DNA for the CDR3: TGTGCCAGCAGCCAACTACAAAGTAACTATGGCTACACCTTC. Protein sequence: CASSQLQSNYGYTF.